A selection of T cell receptor beta chains follows, all from one sample in a study of cytomegalovirus exposure and HLA in healthy donors. Assay: immunoSEQ multiplex PCR; the TCRdb copy retains only in-frame clones and omits some. The sample lists 250,000 to 400,000 clones, roughly 86% occurring once. Sequencing was carried out using PBMCs. The receptors here all came from a man aged 30-40 years in good health and CMV-seronegative. CDR3s include the opening cysteine and the closing phenylalanine or tryptophan. A D gene is named only where the DNA matches it firmly. Expanded clones get a size class; other rows say once, few or many, or leave the size out.

-	-	TRBV5-5	TRBJ2-7	CASSFSGSYEQYF	TGTGCCAGCAGCTTTAGCGGCAGCTACGAGCAGTACTTC
TRBD1	many	TRBV11-2	TRBJ1-1	CASRRTGGPEAFF	TGTGCCAGCAGACGAACAGGGGGCCCTGAAGCTTTCTTT
-	few	TRBV2	TRBJ1-1	CASTTGLGAFF	TGTGCCAGCACCACAGGGTTGGGGGCTTTCTTT
-	-	TRBV5-4	TRBJ2-2	CASSLGAGELFF	TGTGCCAGCAGCCTAGGCGCCGGGGAGCTGTTTTTT
TRBD1	-	TRBV12-5	TRBJ2-7	CASGSINQGAQQYF	TGTGCTAGTGGTTCAATCAATCAGGGGGCTCAGCAGTACTTC
TRBD1	-	TRBV6-6	TRBJ1-2	CASRNRGVEGYTF	TGTGCCAGCAGAAACAGGGGGGTCGAGGGCTACACCTTC
-	-	TRBV11-1	TRBJ2-7	CASSRTGSKSYEQYF	TGTGCCAGCAGCCGTACAGGGAGTAAGTCCTACGAGCAGTACTTC
-	-	TRBV27	TRBJ1-2	CASSFTRNGGYTF	TGTGCCAGCAGTTTCACCAGGAATGGCGGCTACACCTTC
TRBD1	-	TRBV5-6	TRBJ1-5	CASSFTGGRGQPQHF	TGTGCCAGCAGCTTTACAGGGGGCCGAGGGCAGCCCCAGCATTTT
TRBD2	-	TRBV28	TRBJ2-5	CASSKERGAQETQYF	TGTGCCAGCAGTAAGGAGCGGGGAGCGCAAGAGACCCAGTACTTC
TRBD2	-	TRBV7-9	TRBJ2-5	CASSSSSGGRWETQYF	TGTGCCAGCAGCTCCTCTAGCGGGGGGCGATGGGAGACCCAGTACTTC
TRBD1	-	TRBV9	TRBJ1-4	CASSAGDRTNEKLFF	TGTGCCAGCAGCGCAGGGGACAGAACAAATGAAAAACTGTTTTTT
-	once	TRBV11-2	TRBJ2-1	CASSLNRDTTYNEQFF	TGTGCCAGCAGTTTAAATCGGGACACAACTTACAATGAGCAGTTCTTC
TRBD1	-	TRBV6-1	TRBJ1-5	CASSLTGDNQPQHF	TGTGCCAGCAGCCTTACAGGGGATAATCAGCCCCAGCATTTT
-	once	TRBV15	TRBJ2-1	CATSRDWSKSGGPIPSSYNEQFF	TGTGCCACCAGCAGAGATTGGAGCAAATCAGGAGGACCCATTCCAAGCTCCTACAATGAGCAGTTCTTC
TRBD2	once	TRBV5-1	TRBJ2-3	CASSFGGGALPPTDTQYF	TGCGCCAGCAGCTTCGGCGGGGGAGCATTACCCCCCACAGATACGCAGTATTTT
-	-	TRBV7-2	TRBJ2-7	CASSLSEVGGYEQYF	TGTGCCAGCAGCTTATCGGAGGTCGGCGGATACGAGCAGTACTTC
TRBD1	-	TRBV6-6	TRBJ2-7	CASSWGTVEDYEQYF	TGTGCCAGCAGTTGGGGGACAGTCGAGGACTACGAGCAGTACTTC
-	-	TRBV10-3	TRBJ1-2	CAISEDSRSPYGYTF	TGTGCCATCAGTGAGGACAGCCGAAGTCCCTATGGCTACACCTTC
TRBD1	-	TRBV6-4	TRBJ1-2	CASSVGTGVYGYTF	TGTGCCAGCAGTGTTGGGACAGGGGTCTATGGCTACACCTTC
-	-	TRBV11-2	TRBJ1-3	CASSPHMSSGNTIYF	TGTGCCAGCAGCCCCCATATGAGCTCTGGAAACACCATATATTTT
TRBD1	-	TRBV15	TRBJ1-1	CATSRLGGWGAFF	TGTGCCACCAGCAGACTAGGGGGCTGGGGAGCTTTCTTT
-	few	TRBV10-3	TRBJ1-2	CASAGQGYTF	TGTGCCTCCGCAGGGCAGGGCTACACCTTC
TRBD1	-	TRBV7-2	TRBJ1-2	CASSLTPGQGAYGYTF	TGTGCCAGCAGCTTAACCCCGGGACAGGGTGCCTATGGCTACACCTTC
TRBD1	-	TRBV5-4	TRBJ2-7	CASSGTGAFGEQYF	TGTGCCAGCAGCGGGACAGGGGCGTTTGGCGAGCAGTACTTC
TRBD1	-	TRBV10-2	TRBJ2-6	CASKDRAGANVLTF	TGCGCCAGCAAAGACAGGGCTGGGGCCAACGTCCTGACTTTC
-	-	TRBV6-1	TRBJ2-7	CASSSNYEQYF	TGTGCCAGCAGTTCCAACTACGAGCAGTACTTC
TRBD2	-	TRBV19	TRBJ2-1	CASSTSSGGYNEQFF	TGTGCCAGTAGTACATCTAGCGGGGGATACAATGAGCAGTTCTTC
-	-	TRBV11-2	TRBJ2-2	CASSPAATTATGELFF	TGTGCCAGCAGCCCTGCTGCGACTACGGCGACCGGGGAGCTGTTTTTT
-	-	TRBV19	TRBJ2-7	CASSILGASEDEQYF	TGTGCCAGTAGTATCTTGGGGGCCAGTGAGGACGAGCAGTACTTC
-	-	TRBV5-4	TRBJ1-1	CASSLASGTRTEAFF	TGTGCCAGCAGCTTGGCGTCCGGGACTCGGACTGAAGCTTTCTTT
-	-	TRBV6-5	TRBJ1-2	CASSPSGGYTF	TGTGCCAGCAGCCCGTCGGGTGGCTACACCTTC
TRBD1	-	TRBV4-3	TRBJ1-2	CASSQAGQGNNYGYTF	TGCGCCAGCAGCCAAGCCGGACAGGGGAACAACTATGGCTACACCTTC
-	-	TRBV7-2	TRBJ1-1	CASSLDATVPYAFF	TGTGCCAGCAGCCTCGACGCCACAGTTCCGTATGCTTTCTTT
TRBD1	-	TRBV6-6	TRBJ2-7	CASSRGQGSYEQYF	TGTGCCAGCAGCAGGGGACAGGGAAGCTACGAGCAGTACTTC
TRBD2	few	TRBV6-5	TRBJ2-1	CASSPGTSDVNEQFF	TGTGCCAGCAGCCCCGGGACTAGCGATGTCAATGAGCAGTTCTTC
TRBD2	once	TRBV18	TRBJ2-5	CASSPFASGQETQYF	TGTGCCAGCTCACCATTTGCTAGCGGCCAAGAGACCCAGTACTTC
-	-	TRBV5-4	TRBJ2-2	CASSPPGRRGTGELFF	TGTGCCAGCAGCCCGCCGGGCAGGCGGGGCACCGGGGAGCTGTTTTTT
-	-	TRBV7-2	TRBJ1-2	CASSFSGLDGYTF	TGTGCCAGCAGCTTCTCGGGTTTGGATGGCTACACCTTC
TRBD1	-	TRBV4-3	TRBJ1-6	CASSQEIPHQWTGFYNSPLHF	TGCGCCAGCAGCCAAGAAATACCCCACCAGTGGACAGGGTTCTATAATTCACCCCTCCACTTT
-	-	TRBV27	TRBJ1-6	CASSLYRGGNSPLHF	TGTGCCAGCAGTTTATACCGGGGTGGAAATTCACCCCTCCACTTT